This entry lists 28 T cell receptor beta chains sequenced from one sample in a study of beta chain features in type 1 diabetes. Study-wide results and limits: Significant though moderate, a shortening of TCRB CDR3s appeared in all four CD4+ subsets of Type 1 diabetes patients.

These TCRs' antigens remain unknown. Investigators reverse transcribed all isolated RNA, so they sequenced expressed TCRB transcripts. The table came from immunoSEQ multiplex PCR; TCRdb's copy has only in-frame clones and leaves some out. The sample includes around 250,000 clones, approximately 25% of them seen just once. Sequenced material: naive CD4+ T cells from blood. These receptors originate from a woman between 25 and 40 years old with type 1 diabetes.

Only a few counts were recorded for this clone. The chain recombines TRBV19 with TRBJ1-2; 8 nucleotides line up with TRBD1. This CDR3 comprises 14 residues. Unmatched junction bases numbered 4, after V lost 5 bases and J lost 2 bases. Looked up from germline, CDR1 is LNHDA and CDR2 is SQIVND (reference sequence). The chain's CDR3 is CASSPWTGNYGYTF. The CDR3 DNA reads as TGTGCCAGTAGTCCATGGACAGGGAACTATGGCTACACCTTC.

This clone was seen a handful of times. V usage is TRBV15 and J usage is TRBJ2-7; a possible D gene is TRBD1 (6 bases). V was pared by 7 bases and J by 4 bases, with 14 bases between. Germline CDR1 reads LNHNV; CDR2 reads YYDKDF (reference sequence). There are 13 residues in the CDR3. The CDR3 loop reads CATTRGSGYEQYF. Written as DNA, the CDR3 is TGTGCCACCACGAGGGGGAGTGGATACGAGCAGTACTTC. The variable domain in full, completed from reference TRBV15 and TRBJ2-7, reads DAMVIQNPRYQVTQFGKPVTLSCSQTLNHNVMYWYQQKSSQAPKLLFHYYDKDFNNEADTPDNFQSRRPNTSFCFLDIRSPGLGDTAMYLCATTRGSGYEQYFGPGTRLTVT.

In its sample, this clone was seen a few times. The J gene is TRBJ1-2, the V gene TRBV30; 11 bases align to TRBD1. CDR3 length equals 15 residues. The germline gives CDR1 GTSNPN, CDR2 SVGIG (reference sequence). J was trimmed by 8 bases and V by 3 bases; bases with no gene match: 11. The CDR3 DNA follows: TGTGCCTGGAGACAAAGTGGACAGGGGGCGGTAGGCTACACCTTC. It encodes CAWRQSGQGAVGYTF.

This clone was picked up a small number of times. This chain connects TRBV4-1 to TRBJ2-7; 9 nucleotides line up with TRBD2. This CDR3 contains 15 residues. In germline, CDR1 is MGHRA, CDR2 YSYEKL. V trimming: 3 bases; J trimming: 2 bases; junction bases outside the gene matches: 5. In DNA, the CDR3 is TGCGCCAGCAGCCACCCACCTAGCGGGACCTACGAGCAGTACTTC. Its protein is CASSHPPSGTYEQYF.

V usage is TRBV29-1 and J usage is TRBJ2-7, with 9 positions matching TRBD2. The CDR3 consists of 14 residues. Germline CDR1 reads SQVTM; CDR2 reads ANQGSEA. J was trimmed by 5 bases and V by 4 bases; bases with no gene match: 9. CDR3 region: CSVVGREGGHEQYF. CDR3 bases: TGCAGCGTTGTCGGGCGGGAGGGCGGCCACGAGCAGTACTTC.

The sample holds a few counts of this clone. The CDR3 here is CAWSVWETGTQYF. The DNA of the CDR3 is TGTGCCTGGAGTGTATGGGAAACGGGGACGCAGTATTTT. The rearrangement uses TRBV30 and TRBJ2-3, with D possibly TRBD2 on 5 matching bases. CDR1 GTSNPN and CDR2 SVGIG come from the germline V gene (reference sequence). The CDR3 is 13 amino acids. V was shortened by 0 bases and J by 9 bases, with 13 bases between the two germline ends.

This clone has a handful of counts. The chain carries TRBV9 and TRBJ2-7; maybe TRBD1 (5 bases). Trimming pared 0 bases from V and 4 bases from J, leaving 11 bases between. The CDR3 extends over 14 amino acids. Germline CDR1 and CDR2: SGDLS and YYNGEE. CDR3 nucleotides: TGTGCCAGCAGCGTAGAACAGGATCCATACGAGCAGTACTTC. Its protein product is CASSVEQDPYEQYF.

The rearrangement uses TRBV9 and TRBJ2-3; D is unresolved. The CDR3 length is 14 residues. Trimming cost V 4 bases and J 2 bases, with 11 bases left between them. Germline values: CDR1 SGDLS, CDR2 YYNGEE. CDR3 DNA sequence: TGTGCCAGCAGCCCAGAGGTCGCCACAGATACGCAGTATTTT. As protein: CASSPEVATDTQYF.

The V gene is TRBV20-1, the J gene TRBJ1-4; no definite D call. V was shortened by 2 bases and J by 12 bases, with 7 bases between the two germline ends. The CDR3 runs 10 residues. CDR1 DFQATT and CDR2 SNEGSKA come from the germline V gene (reference sequence). The CDR3 here is CSARNEQLFF. The CDR3, as DNA: TGCAGTGCTAGAAACGAGCAACTGTTTTTT.

V is TRBV2 and J is TRBJ2-5; 13 nucleotides match TRBD2. The length of the CDR3 is 16 residues. The germline gives CDR1 SNHLY, CDR2 FYNNEI. V was clipped by 4 bases and J by 4 bases; unmatched bases: 6. The CDR3 DNA follows: TGTGCCAGCAGTGGGAGACTAGCGGGAGGACCAGAGACCCAGTACTTC. This translates into CASSGRLAGGPETQYF.

The chain links TRBV9 to TRBJ2-5, with 8 bases aligning to TRBD2. With 0 bases clipped from V and 5 bases from J, the junction kept 9 bases outside the gene matches. This CDR3 is 16 amino acids long. Per germline, CDR1 SGDLS and CDR2 YYNGEE. CDR3 sequence reads: CASSVGSSGSWETQYF. The CDR3 region has the DNA TGTGCCAGCAGCGTAGGGTCCAGCGGGAGTTGGGAGACCCAGTACTTC.

The gene calls are TRBV19 and TRBJ2-2; a weak D match, TRBD1 (6 bases). Germline CDR1 is LNHDA and CDR2 is SQIVND (reference sequence). V was cut by 11 bases and J by 1 base, with 11 bases left in between. This CDR3 has 13 amino acids. The CDR3 DNA reads as TGTGCCTGGGGACATGTGAACACCGGGGAGCTGTTTTTT. The encoded protein is CAWGHVNTGELFF. Variable domain in full (rest from reference TRBV19 and TRBJ2-2): DGGITQSPKYLFRKEGQNVTLSCEQNLNHDAMYWYRQDPGQGLRLIYYSQIVNDFQKGDIAEGYSVSREKKESFPLTVTSAQKNPTAFYLCAWGHVNTGELFFGEGSRLTVL.

V gene TRBV5-4 combines with J gene TRBJ2-5; 9 nucleotides align to TRBD2. The J call may be wrong; the DNA end is better matched by TRBJ2-7. The germline V gene has CDR1 SGHNT and CDR2 YYREEE (reference sequence). The CDR3 covers 15 residues. CDR3 amino acids: CASRSSGILLSEQYF. In DNA, the CDR3 is TGTGCCAGCAGATCTAGCGGGATCCTGTTGAGCGAGCAGTACTTC.

This chain connects TRBV28 to TRBJ2-7; D may be TRBD1 (6 bases). The ends were cut back, 3 bases at V and 1 base at J, with 10 bases in the middle. The CDR3 extends over 14 amino acids. Germline lookup yields CDR1 MDHEN and CDR2 SYDVKM. The chain's CDR3 is CASSFVGGSYEQYF. The CDR3 nucleotides read TGTGCCAGCAGTTTTGTAGGGGGTTCCTACGAGCAGTACTTC.

J is TRBJ2-1 and V is TRBV6-5, with 9 bases lining up with TRBD1. V was clipped by 6 bases and J by 3 bases; unmatched bases: 3. From germline, CDR1 is MNHEY and CDR2 SVGAGI. The CDR3 runs to 14 residues. The CDR3 sequence: CASSRDRDYNEQFF. CDR3 nucleotide sequence: TGTGCCAGCAGCCGGGACAGGGACTACAATGAGCAGTTCTTC.

The CDR3 protein is CASSQATTTDTQYF. CDR3 DNA sequence: TGTGCCAGCAGCCAAGCTACCACCACAGATACGCAGTATTTT. The chain has TRBV4-2 and TRBJ2-3; no firm D call. This CDR3 region has 14 residues. From germline, CDR1 is LGHNA and CDR2 YNFKEQ. V was clipped by 1 base and J by 2 bases, with 7 bases between them.

This chain's CDR3 is CASSLAVGGHRFTDTQYF. Written as DNA, the CDR3 is TGTGCCAGCAGCTTGGCCGTGGGCGGGCACCGTTTCACAGATACGCAGTATTTT. The V call is TRBV5-4, the J call TRBJ2-3, with D perhaps TRBD2 (5 bases). With 0 bases removed from V and 2 bases from J, the gap between germline ends came to 19 bases. CDR1 and CDR2 (germline): SGHNT, YYREEE (reference sequence). The CDR3 is made up of 18 amino acids.

This clone has just a few counts. The chain joins TRBV2 to TRBJ2-1; 7 bases agree with TRBD2. The CDR3 length is 15 residues. With V trimmed by 4 bases and J by 5 bases, 8 bases remained unmatched. Germline CDR1 is SNHLY and CDR2 is FYNNEI. The CDR3 region is CASSGERGINNEQFF. Written as DNA, the CDR3 is TGTGCCAGCAGTGGAGAGCGGGGAATTAACAATGAGCAGTTCTTC.

This chain uses TRBV9 with TRBJ2-5, with 11 bases that match TRBD2. Per the germline V gene, CDR1 is SGDLS and CDR2 is YYNGEE. With 0 bases clipped from V and 2 bases from J, the junction kept 21 bases outside the gene matches. The CDR3 has 22 residues. The DNA of the CDR3 is TGTGCCAGCAGCGTAGCTATAGAGGCTGAGGCTAGCGGGAGGTACACTCAAGAGACCCAGTACTTC. Protein: CASSVAIEAEASGRYTQETQYF. Full variable domain (outside the CDR3, taken from reference TRBV9 and TRBJ2-5): DSGVTQTPKHLITATGQRVTLRCSPRSGDLSVYWYQQSLDQGLQFLIQYYNGEERAKGNILERFSAQQFPDLHSELNLSSLELGDSALYFCASSVAIEAEASGRYTQETQYFGPGTRLLVL.

J is TRBJ2-7 and V is TRBV5-1, with D perhaps TRBD2 (5 bases). CDR1 is SGHRS, CDR2 YFSETQ, per germline. V lost 0 bases and J 5 bases, leaving 12 bases between the germline ends. This CDR3 has 14 amino acids. The CDR3: CASSLGGFKDEQYF. The CDR3 DNA reads as TGCGCCAGCAGCTTGGGAGGGTTTAAGGACGAGCAGTACTTC.

This clone was picked up a small number of times. The chain is built from TRBV7-9 and TRBJ1-2; 8 bases match TRBD1. J lost 4 bases, V lost 5 bases, and 9 bases had no gene match. Germline V lookup: CDR1 SEHNR, CDR2 FQNEAQ (reference sequence). The CDR3 extends over 15 amino acids. CDR3 residues: CASSQPGQGLYGYTF. For the CDR3, the DNA is TGTGCCAGCAGCCAACCCGGACAGGGCCTCTATGGCTACACCTTC.

The CDR3 protein is CASSVGSEQYF. The CDR3 bases are TGTGCCAGCAGTGTGGGGAGCGAGCAGTACTTC. The rearrangement uses TRBV25-1 and TRBJ2-7, with D tentatively TRBD2 (5 bases). The CDR3 runs 11 residues. The germline gives CDR1 MGHDK, CDR2 SYGVNS. Trimming left V 4 bases short and J 6 bases short, with 7 bases between.

V and J are TRBV6-5 and TRBJ2-1; 9 bases align to TRBD1. Per the germline V gene, CDR1 is MNHEY and CDR2 is SVGAGI. The CDR3 has 15 amino acids. V shed 0 bases and J 9 bases; nucleotides not matched to a gene: 6. The CDR3 DNA is TGTGCCAGCAGTTACTCGGAGGGACAGGGCGGTGAGCAGTTCTTC. Its translation is CASSYSEGQGGEQFF.

The V and J genes are TRBV5-1 and TRBJ1-4; a possible D gene is TRBD1 (6 bases). Between the trimmed V and J ends, which lost 4 bases and 11 bases, there was a span of 15 bases. This CDR3 is 13 amino acids long. CDR1 is SGHRS, CDR2 YFSETQ, per germline. The CDR3 sequence: CASSKGQREKLFF. The CDR3 nucleotides read TGCGCCAGCAGCAAAGGACAGCGAGAGAAACTGTTTTTT.

The chain couples TRBV5-4 to TRBJ2-7; D might be TRBD2 (5 bases). Germline CDR1 and CDR2: SGHNT and YYREEE (reference sequence). The CDR3 contains 14 residues. V lost 4 bases and J lost 0, with 11 bases in between. CDR3 sequence (DNA): TGTGCCAGCAGCCCTGAGGACTCCTCCTACGAGCAGTACTTC. It yields the protein CASSPEDSSYEQYF.

This chain links TRBV29-1 with TRBJ1-1; D may be TRBD1 (6 bases). V was clipped by 5 bases and J by 4 bases, with 14 bases between them. Germline CDR1 is SQVTM and CDR2 is ANQGSEA. The CDR3 sequence is 13 residues long. The CDR3, as DNA: TGCAGCGTTCAACAGGGTTTAGGCACTGAAGCTTTCTTT. Its protein product is CSVQQGLGTEAFF.

The chain links TRBV28 to TRBJ2-1; 7 bases agree with TRBD1. The CDR3 runs to 16 residues. Germline CDR1 and CDR2: MDHEN and SYDVKM. V was pared by 4 bases and J by 7 bases, with 13 bases of the junction left unmatched. The CDR3, as DNA: TGTGCCAGCAGTTCACCGGGACAGCCATTTCGGAATGAGCAGTTCTTC. Translated, it gives CASSSPGQPFRNEQFF.

There are a few counts of this clone. This chain links TRBV30 with TRBJ2-5; 7 bases are shared with TRBD1. This CDR3 is 13 amino acids long. Germline lookup yields CDR1 GTSNPN and CDR2 SVGIG (reference sequence). V shed 3 bases, J shed 2 bases, and the junction held 3 bases outside the gene matches. DNA of the CDR3: TGTGCCTGGAGGCTCAGGGGGCAAGAGACCCAGTACTTC. Amino acid sequence: CAWRLRGQETQYF. The full variable domain, completed using reference TRBV30 and TRBJ2-5, is SQTIHQWPATLVQPVGSPLSLECTVEGTSNPNLYWYRQAAGRGLQLLFYSVGIGQISSEVPQNLSASRPQDRQFILSSKKLLLSDSGFYLCAWRLRGQETQYFGPGTRLLVL.